Listed here are 18 T cell receptor beta chains from one sample, sequenced in a study of cytomegalovirus exposure and HLA in healthy donors. PCR used 60 Vbeta primers and 13 Jbeta primers. The data were produced by immunoSEQ multiplex PCR, yet TCRdb's version contains in-frame clones alone and is incomplete. The table lists under 250,000 clones, over 65% of them singletons, with around 1.4% in the top ten. The source material was PBMCs. These receptors were collected from a human donor in good health.

The chain is built from TRBV11-2 and TRBJ2-3; D is unresolved. The CDR3 has 16 amino acids. Trimming cost V 3 bases and J 0 bases, with 13 bases left between them. Germline V gives CDR1 SGHAT, CDR2 FQNNGV. This CDR3 reads CASSFQPPRSTDTQYF. The DNA for the CDR3 is TGTGCCAGCAGCTTTCAACCCCCACGGAGCACAGATACGCAGTATTTT.

The chain is built from TRBV5-1 and TRBJ2-7, with TRBD2 matching over 7 bases. Trimming cost V 3 bases and J 6 bases; bases outside gene matches: 15. Germline values: CDR1 SGHRS, CDR2 YFSETQ. The CDR3 consists of 16 residues. CDR3 in DNA: TGCGCCAGCAGCTCGCAGACCGGGACTACCTACGTCGAGCAGTACTTC. Its translation: CASSSQTGTTYVEQYF.

This chain connects TRBV7-2 to TRBJ2-3; 15 nucleotides match TRBD2. Unmatched junction bases numbered 5, after V lost 3 bases and J lost 4 bases. Germline loops: CDR1 SGHTA, CDR2 FQGNSA. The CDR3 extends over 17 amino acids. The CDR3 DNA is TGTGCCAGCAGCTTGGGGACTAGCGGGAGGAGGGCAGATACGCAGTATTTT. Amino acids: CASSLGTSGRRADTQYF.

The rearrangement joins TRBV29-1 to TRBJ1-2, with D maybe TRBD1 (5 bases). CDR3 length equals 13 residues. The ends were cut back, 4 bases at V and 2 bases at J, with 11 bases in the middle. CDR1 and CDR2 (germline): SQVTM, ANQGSEA. The CDR3 loop is CSVGADRNYGYTF. DNA for the CDR3: TGCAGCGTTGGAGCCGACAGAAACTATGGCTACACCTTC. Combining the CDR3 with reference TRBV29-1 and TRBJ1-2 gives the whole variable domain SAVISQKPSRDICQRGTSLTIQCQVDSQVTMMFWYRQQPGQSLTLIATANQGSEATYESGFVIDKFPISRPNLTFSTLTVSNMSPEDSSIYLCSVGADRNYGYTFGSGTRLTVV.

The V gene is TRBV20-1, the J gene TRBJ2-7; D is perhaps TRBD2 (5 bases). Germline CDR1 reads DFQATT; CDR2 reads SNEGSKA (reference sequence). The CDR3 extends over 11 amino acids. V was clipped by 6 bases and J by 5 bases, with 11 bases between them. The CDR3 coding sequence is TGCAGTGCAGTCAAGAGGGACGAGCAGTACTTC. It yields the protein CSAVKRDEQYF.

The chain combines TRBV29-1 with TRBJ1-1; D unresolved. The CDR3 totals 15 residues. Germline CDR1 SQVTM, CDR2 ANQGSEA. Between the trimmed V and J ends, which lost 3 bases and 0 bases, there was a span of 14 bases. The CDR3 loop reads CSVEGESWMNTEAFF. CDR3 in DNA: TGCAGCGTTGAGGGCGAGAGCTGGATGAACACTGAAGCTTTCTTT.

This clone was detected once. The rearrangement uses TRBV4-3 and TRBJ2-1, with 10 bases matching TRBD1. V gave up 4 bases and J gave up 3 bases; unmatched junction bases: 9. This CDR3 has 17 residues. From germline, CDR1 is LGHNA and CDR2 YSLEER. In DNA, the CDR3 is TGCGCCAGCAGCCTAGACCTCGGGACAGGGGTCTACAATGAGCAGTTCTTC. Encoded protein: CASSLDLGTGVYNEQFF.

The V call is TRBV30, the J call TRBJ1-2; D not certain. The V gene lost 0 bases and the J gene lost 4 bases, with 15 bases spanning the gap. This CDR3 is 15 amino acids long. Per the germline V gene, CDR1 is GTSNPN and CDR2 is SVGIG (reference sequence). The CDR3 reads CAWSVAAVAIYGYTF. In DNA form, the CDR3 reads TGTGCCTGGAGTGTTGCGGCAGTCGCGATCTATGGCTACACCTTC.

The chain employs TRBV29-1 and TRBJ2-3; 12 bases map to TRBD2. Germline V lookup: CDR1 SQVTM, CDR2 ANQGSEA. The trim removed 7 bases at V and 10 bases at J, leaving 9 bases unmatched. The CDR3 spans 13 residues. The CDR3: CSGLAGAIVAQYF. CDR3 nucleotide sequence: TGCAGCGGACTAGCGGGAGCTATTGTGGCGCAGTATTTT.

The chain recombines TRBV30 with TRBJ1-5; D might be TRBD1 (6 bases). V was cut by 0 bases and J by 6 bases, with 15 bases left in between. The CDR3 has 15 residues. The germline gives CDR1 GTSNPN, CDR2 SVGIG (reference sequence). The CDR3 region has the DNA TGTGCCTGGAGTGTACCCCCCAGGGGAAGTCAGCCCCAGCATTTT. It is translated as CAWSVPPRGSQPQHF.

The chain is built from TRBV16 and TRBJ2-5; D unclear. This CDR3 region has 14 residues. Germline CDR1 KGHSY, CDR2 FQNENV. Trimming cost V 1 base and J 1 base, with 7 bases left between them. CDR3 residues: CASSQLHSQETQYF. The CDR3 region has the DNA TGTGCCAGCAGCCAATTGCACAGCCAAGAGACCCAGTACTTC.

The chain uses TRBV11-3 and TRBJ2-5; 7 positions match TRBD1. Unmatched junction bases numbered 3, after V lost 5 bases and J lost 3 bases. Germline V gene lookup returns CDR1 SGHNT and CDR2 YENEEA. This CDR3 comprises 13 residues. The CDR3 DNA reads TGTGCCAGCAGCCGGACAGGAGAAGAGACCCAGTACTTC. Translated: CASSRTGEETQYF.

The table lists this clone with a few counts. The chain links TRBV18 to TRBJ2-1; 12 bases are a match to TRBD2. Germline V gene sequence: CDR1 KGHSH, CDR2 LQKENI. The junction had 5 bases not matched to a gene; V was cut back by 1 base and J by 7 bases. The CDR3 runs to 16 residues. The CDR3 loop reads CASSPLGLAGRNEQFF. For the CDR3, the DNA is TGTGCCAGCTCACCACTAGGACTAGCGGGAAGGAATGAGCAGTTCTTC.

V is TRBV15 and J is TRBJ2-7, with 10 bases fitting TRBD2. Germline trimming cut 4 bases from V and 5 bases from J; bases unmatched to any gene: 11. The CDR3 is 16 residues long. The germline V gene encodes CDR1 LNHNV and CDR2 YYDKDF (reference sequence). CDR3 sequence reads: CATSKGLAGVSHEQYF. CDR3 nucleotide sequence: TGTGCCACCAGCAAAGGGCTAGCGGGAGTGTCCCACGAGCAGTACTTC.

V and J are TRBV25-1 and TRBJ2-1, with 10 bases fitting TRBD2. The CDR3 is 17 residues long. The V and J ends lost 3 bases and 0 bases, in that order; junction bases with no gene match: 5. Per the germline V gene, CDR1 is MGHDK and CDR2 is SYGVNS. The CDR3 DNA sequence: TGTGCCAGCAGTGACCCTGGACTAGCGGACTCCTACAATGAGCAGTTCTTC. Translated, it gives CASSDPGLADSYNEQFF.

This clone was counted once. The rearrangement joins TRBV7-2 to TRBJ2-1; 7 nucleotides line up with TRBD2. This CDR3 is 16 amino acids long. J lost 8 bases, V lost 6 bases, and 16 bases had no gene match. CDR1 is SGHTA, CDR2 FQGNSA, per germline. CDR3 bases: TGTGCCAGCAGTCTTCCGGGACTATTAGGGTTCGATGAGCAGTTCTTC. Its protein is CASSLPGLLGFDEQFF.

The CDR3, as DNA: TGCGCCAGCAGCTTGGGGGGAACGACAGGGAGGAACACTGAAGCTTTCTTT. This codes for CASSLGGTTGRNTEAFF. V gene TRBV5-1 combines with J gene TRBJ1-1, with 7 bases fitting TRBD1. Germline V CDR1 and CDR2: SGHRS, YFSETQ. The CDR3 extends over 17 amino acids. V gave up 0 bases and J gave up 1 base; unmatched junction bases: 9.

The chain joins TRBV5-4 to TRBJ2-2; 11 bases line up with TRBD2. Germline CDR1 SGHNT, CDR2 YYREEE (reference sequence). The junction had 14 bases not matched to a gene; V was cut back by 5 bases and J by 5 bases. This CDR3 is built from 18 residues. CDR3 DNA: TGTGCCAGCAGTCCCTTTGGGGGGACTAGCGGAACGACCGGGGAGCTGTTTTTT. This sequence encodes CASSPFGGTSGTTGELFF.